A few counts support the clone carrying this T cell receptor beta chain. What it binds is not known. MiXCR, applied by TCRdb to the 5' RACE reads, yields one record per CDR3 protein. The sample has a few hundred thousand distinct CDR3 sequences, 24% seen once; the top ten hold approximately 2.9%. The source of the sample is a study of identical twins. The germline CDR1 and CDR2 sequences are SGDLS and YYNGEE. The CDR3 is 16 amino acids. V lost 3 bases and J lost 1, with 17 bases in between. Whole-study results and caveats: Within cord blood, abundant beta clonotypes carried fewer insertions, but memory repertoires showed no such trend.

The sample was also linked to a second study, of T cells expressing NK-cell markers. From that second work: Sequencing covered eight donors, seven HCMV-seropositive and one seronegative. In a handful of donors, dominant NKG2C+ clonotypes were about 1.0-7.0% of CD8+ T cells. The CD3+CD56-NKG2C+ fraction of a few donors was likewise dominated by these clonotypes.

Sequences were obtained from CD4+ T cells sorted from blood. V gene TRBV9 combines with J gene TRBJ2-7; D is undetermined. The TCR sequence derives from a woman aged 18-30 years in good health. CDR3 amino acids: CASSAGFLGSSYEQYF. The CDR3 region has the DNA TGTGCCAGCAGCGCCGGTTTTTTAGGGTCGTCCTACGAGCAGTACTTC.